The rows below give T cell receptor beta chains drawn from one sample of a study of T cell clonotyping in hematopoietic cell transplantation. Using immunoSEQ multiplex PCR, the repertoire was profiled, and TCRdb retains in-frame clones only, with some absent. The sample records 10,000 to 15,000 clones, approximately 89% being singletons. Sequencing was carried out using peripheral blood mononuclear cells. These receptor sequences come from a woman aged 50 to 60 in good health. Some clones in this sample may be carry-over from other donors' samples. The CDR3 runs from the conserved cysteine through the conserved F or W. Each record gives: V gene, J gene, CDR3 length, clone size, CDR3 protein. Part of the rows lack a size; the others show once, few, many or a class for expanded clones.

>TRBV11-1|TRBJ2-1|14|.
CASKPRDRNNEQFF
>TRBV6-5|TRBJ1-5|15|.
CASARGAEPNQPQHF
>TRBV6-5|TRBJ1-2|15|.
CATKTGPNRGYGYTF
>TRBV6-1|TRBJ2-7|16|.
CASSELERGVTYEQYF
>TRBV9|TRBJ2-7|14|.
CASSAGQGVREQYF
>TRBV7-8|TRBJ1-2|17|.
CASSFVRLARASYGYTF
>TRBV7-9|TRBJ1-2|14|.
CASSFDDRDLGYTF
>TRBV5-4|TRBJ2-5|15|.
CASSLRQSGGETQYF
>TRBV5-4|TRBJ2-5|17|.
CASSFKLLAGAAETQYF
>TRBV19|TRBJ2-3|16|.
CASSIRTGSPTDTQYF
>TRBV11-2|TRBJ1-2|13|few
CASSLEPGSGYTF
>TRBV7-3|TRBJ2-1|14|.
CASSLVGGRNEQFF
>TRBV27|TRBJ1-3|14|.
CASSSAGSRNTIYF
>TRBV6-6|TRBJ1-3|14|once
CASREDTAGNTIYF
>TRBV7-9|TRBJ1-5|14|.
CASSSVYSNQPQHF
>TRBV6-1|TRBJ1-2|12|.
CASSEATVGYTF